This is a list of T cell receptor beta chains from one sample in a study of cytomegalovirus exposure and HLA in healthy donors. Repertoires were generated with immunoSEQ multiplex PCR, while TCRdb's copy carries only in-frame clones and drops some. The sample lists over 150,000 clones; around 79% were seen once. The sequenced material came from PBMCs. The receptor source for this set is a man younger than 30 in good health and CMV-seronegative. The CDR3 runs from the conserved cysteine through the conserved F or W. D genes are given only for firm matches. Clone sizes are given selectively: once, few, many, or a class where the clone is expanded.

V: TRBV29-1; D: TRBD2; size: .; CDR3: CSVVGTSGGLSYEQYF
V: TRBV2; D: .; size: once; CDR3: CASQGSPSYNEQFF
V: TRBV11-2; D: TRBD1; size: .; CDR3: CASSVRGDEKLFF
V: TRBV5-6; D: TRBD1; size: .; CDR3: CASSLAGTGFNEKLFF
V: TRBV7-8; D: TRBD2; size: .; CDR3: CASSLAPSGGWANEQFF
V: TRBV6-1; D: TRBD1; size: .; CDR3: CASKIGQGSAEAFF
V: TRBV15; D: .; size: .; CDR3: CATSRASGTQAGGYTF
V: TRBV7-6; D: TRBD2; size: .; CDR3: CASSLWGEGPYNEQFF
V: TRBV6-4; D: TRBD2; size: .; CDR3: CASSERLGRDTQYF
V: TRBV7-3; D: .; size: once; CDR3: CASSLVGRGEQYF
V: TRBV7-6; D: .; size: .; CDR3: CASSLGTRGNEQFF
V: TRBV6-5; D: .; size: .; CDR3: CASRGRENDYGYTF
V: TRBV18; D: .; size: .; CDR3: CASSPSVARADIQYF
V: TRBV27; D: .; size: .; CDR3: CASSLIGGGTEAFF
V: TRBV5-1; D: TRBD2; size: .; CDR3: CASSLGTSGGTYEQYF
V: TRBV4-1; D: TRBD1; size: .; CDR3: CASSPRDREGETQYF
V: TRBV29-1; D: .; size: .; CDR3: CSVEEVGPGNTIYF
V: TRBV5-5; D: TRBD1; size: .; CDR3: CASSRQGNYGYTF
V: TRBV5-6; D: .; size: .; CDR3: CASSSLGGASSQPQHF
V: TRBV28; D: TRBD1; size: once; CDR3: CASSWDSNLAKNIQYF